A single sample is the source of the 12 T cell receptor beta chains below, sequenced in a study of T cells in Graves' hyperthyroidism and ophthalmopathy. Authors of the study amplified TCR beta CDR3 regions from RNA transcripts. During a first-round RT-PCR of the TCR CDR3, the HTBI primer set was used. MiXCR was run by TCRdb on the multiplex PCR reads, yielding one entry per CDR3 protein. The table has some 620,000 distinct CDR3 sequences, 15% to 20% seen once. Specimen: blood. These receptors originate from a woman aged 30 to 39 with Graves' hyperthyroidism.

This clonotype was counted only a few times. The chain uses TRBV11-2 and TRBJ1-1, with a tentative D call TRBD1 (5 bases). The CDR3 is made up of 12 amino acids. V lost 5 bases and J lost 4, with 8 bases in between. Per the germline V gene, CDR1 is SGHAT and CDR2 is FQNNGV. Written as DNA, the CDR3 is TGTGCCAGCAGCCCAGGGTTCACTGAAGCTTTCTTT. Translating gives CASSPGFTEAFF.

This clonotype showed up just a few times. The chain carries TRBV29-1 and TRBJ2-7; D gene ambiguous. The CDR3 consists of 14 residues. From germline, CDR1 is SQVTM and CDR2 ANQGSEA. V dropped 4 bases and J dropped 2 bases, with 15 bases sitting between them. CDR3 nucleotides: TGCAGCGTTGTACGGCAGGTCTCCCCCTACGAGCAGTACTTC. As protein: CSVVRQVSPYEQYF.

In its sample, this clonotype was seen a few times. V usage is TRBV11-3 and J usage is TRBJ2-5; TRBD1 aligns across 12 bases. The CDR3 is 16 amino acids. Losses at the gene ends were 3 bases for V and 5 bases for J; bases not matched to a gene: 7. The germline CDR1 and CDR2 sequences are SGHNT and YENEEA. CDR3: CASSFGGQGAMETQYF. In nucleotides, the CDR3 is TGTGCCAGCAGCTTCGGGGGACAGGGGGCTATGGAGACCCAGTACTTC. The full variable domain, rest sourced from reference TRBV11-3 and TRBJ2-5, is EAGVVQSPRYKIIEKKQPVAFWCNPISGHNTLYWYLQNLGQGPELLIRYENEEAVDDSQLPKDRFSAERLKGVDSTLKIQPAELGDSAVYLCASSFGGQGAMETQYFGPGTRLLVL.

The chain has TRBV25-1 and TRBJ2-3; D is perhaps TRBD2 (5 bases). This CDR3 has 14 amino acids. Trimming left V 8 bases short and J 3 bases short, with 15 bases between. Germline values: CDR1 MGHDK, CDR2 SYGVNS. CDR3 region: CASAYVGRTDTQYF. The CDR3 nucleotides read TGTGCCAGCGCGTACGTAGGGAGAACAGATACGCAGTATTTT.

This clonotype came up a few times. V and J are TRBV18 and TRBJ2-5; D unclear. This CDR3 spans 12 amino acids. In germline, CDR1 is KGHSH, CDR2 LQKENI. V was clipped by 4 bases and J by 3 bases, with 6 bases between them. CDR3 region: CASSLNEETQYF. The CDR3 nucleotides are TGTGCCAGCTCACTGAACGAAGAGACCCAGTACTTC.

This clonotype came up many times. The chain is built from TRBV6-1 and TRBJ1-1, with a possible D match to TRBD1 (5 bases). CDR3 length: 16 residues. Germline assignment: CDR1 MNHNS and CDR2 SASEGT. Trimming took off 5 bases at V and 5 bases at J, with 21 bases between the two ends. This CDR3 is CASSSPGERIGTEAFF. The CDR3 DNA is TGTGCCAGCAGTTCCCCGGGGGAAAGGATAGGGACTGAAGCTTTCTTT.

This clonotype was observed at least ten times. This chain uses TRBV28 with TRBJ2-3; D gene uncertain. CDR3 length: 15 residues. V was pared by 5 bases and J by 0 bases, with 12 bases between. CDR1 MDHEN and CDR2 SYDVKM come from the germline V gene. The CDR3 DNA reads TGTGCCAGCAGTCGAGGCCCAGCTAGCACAGATACGCAGTATTTT. This gives the protein CASSRGPASTDTQYF.

This clonotype showed up many times. The chain combines TRBV2 with TRBJ2-3, with 8 bases fitting TRBD1. With V trimmed by 5 bases and J by 0 bases, 10 bases remained unmatched. Germline V lookup: CDR1 SNHLY, CDR2 FYNNEI. This CDR3 has 17 amino acids. CDR3 in amino acids: CASSIARQGPSTDTQYF. CDR3 nucleotides: TGTGCCAGCAGTATAGCAAGACAGGGGCCGAGCACAGATACGCAGTATTTT.

A remark on this clonotype: The CDR3 carries no conserved terminal phenylalanine or tryptophan, so it likely arises from a read error. The chain recombines TRBV6-9 with TRBJ1-6; D might be TRBD1 (5 bases). Trimming removed 3 bases from V and 7 bases from J, with 16 bases in between. The V gene's germline CDR1 is MNHGY and CDR2 SVAAGI. The CDR3 runs 16 residues. The CDR3 spells CASSYGGPYPNSPLHL. The CDR3 coding sequence is TGTGCCAGCAGTTACGGGGGACCTTATCCCAATTCACCCCTCCACCTT.

This clonotype was detected many times. The V gene is TRBV30, the J gene TRBJ1-1; D is possibly TRBD1 (6 bases). Trimming pared 2 bases from V and 2 bases from J, leaving 9 bases between. The length of the CDR3 is 13 residues. Germline V lookup: CDR1 GTSNPN, CDR2 SVGIG (reference sequence). CDR3 nucleotides: TGTGCCTGGAGTAGGACAGCCAACACTGAAGCTTTCTTT. Residues: CAWSRTANTEAFF.

The chain combines TRBV20-1 with TRBJ1-1; 8 positions match TRBD1. Germline CDR1 and CDR2: DFQATT and SNEGSKA (reference sequence). The CDR3 runs 14 residues. With 2 bases clipped from V and 5 bases from J, the junction kept 7 bases outside the gene matches. The CDR3 spells CSARRTGTSTEAFF. CDR3 sequence (DNA): TGCAGTGCTAGAAGGACAGGGACAAGTACTGAAGCTTTCTTT.

The V gene is TRBV9, the J gene TRBJ2-5; 8 nucleotides agree with TRBD1. Germline CDR1 and CDR2: SGDLS and YYNGEE. V lost 0 bases, J lost 2 bases, and 3 bases stayed unmatched. The CDR3 is made up of 15 amino acids. DNA for the CDR3: TGTGCCAGCAGCGTAGAACAGGGGGGTCAAGAGACCCAGTACTTC. It is translated as CASSVEQGGQETQYF.